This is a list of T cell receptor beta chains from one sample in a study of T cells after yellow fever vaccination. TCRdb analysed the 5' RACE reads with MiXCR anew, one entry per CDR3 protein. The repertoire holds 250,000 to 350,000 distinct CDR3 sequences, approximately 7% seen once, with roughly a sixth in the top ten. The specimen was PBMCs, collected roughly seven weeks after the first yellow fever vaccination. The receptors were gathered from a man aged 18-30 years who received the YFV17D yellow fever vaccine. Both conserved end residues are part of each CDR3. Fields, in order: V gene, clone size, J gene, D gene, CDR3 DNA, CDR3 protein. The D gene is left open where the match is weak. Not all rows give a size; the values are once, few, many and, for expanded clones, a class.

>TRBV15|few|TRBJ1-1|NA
TGTGCCACCAGCAGAGAACCTGACAGAAAGAACACTGAAGCTTTCTTT
CATSREPDRKNTEAFF
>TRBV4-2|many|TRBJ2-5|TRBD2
TGTGCCAGCAGCCAAGGCTCCGGGACTAGCGGAGGATTCCAAGAGACCCAGTACTTC
CASSQGSGTSGGFQETQYF
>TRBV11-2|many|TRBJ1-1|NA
TGTGCCAGCAGCTTAGATCACGGGGCGGGCACTGAAGCTTTCTTT
CASSLDHGAGTEAFF
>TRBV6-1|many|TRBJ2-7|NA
TGTGCCAGCAGCCAGGAGGGGTCCTACGAGCAGTACTTC
CASSQEGSYEQYF
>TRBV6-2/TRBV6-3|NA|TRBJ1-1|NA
TGTGCCAGCAGTTACCGACAGGAAGCTTTCTTT
CASSYRQEAFF
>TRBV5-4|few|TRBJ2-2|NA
TGTGCCAGCAGCCCCATGGGGTCGGGGGCCACCGGGGAGCTGTTTTTT
CASSPMGSGATGELFF
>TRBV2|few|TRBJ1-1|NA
TGTGCCGGGGCGTACAGCAGGGAAGCTTTCTTT
CAGAYSREAFF
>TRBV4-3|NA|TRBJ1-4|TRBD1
TGCGCCAGCAGCCAAGAGACCGGGACAGGGGGCTATAAACTGTTTTTT
CASSQETGTGGYKLFF
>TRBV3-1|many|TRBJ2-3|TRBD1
TGTGCCAGCAGCCAACACCTCGGGACAGGGGGAGCCGATACGCAGTATTTT
CASSQHLGTGGADTQYF
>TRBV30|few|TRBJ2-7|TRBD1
TGTGCCTGGAAAGGGGACAGACTGTACCCGAGGGTCGAGCAGTACTTC
CAWKGDRLYPRVEQYF
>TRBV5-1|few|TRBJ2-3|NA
TGCGCCAGCAGCTTCGGGGTAGCGGAGAGCACAGATACGCAGTATTTT
CASSFGVAESTDTQYF
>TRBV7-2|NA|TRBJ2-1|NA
TGTGCCAGCAGCCTTAATACTAGGGATGAGCAGTTCTTC
CASSLNTRDEQFF
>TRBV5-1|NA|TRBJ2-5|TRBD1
TGCGCCAGCAGGCCCAATCAGGGACAGGGCGGAGAGACCCAGTACTTC
CASRPNQGQGGETQYF
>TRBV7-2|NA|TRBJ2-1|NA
TGTGCCAGCAGCTTTATCGAGAGCTCCTACAATGAGCAGTTCTTC
CASSFIESSYNEQFF
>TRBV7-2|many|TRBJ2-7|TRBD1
TGTGCCAGCAGCTTAGTGCAGTGGGGACAGGGGACCCACGAGCAGTACTTC
CASSLVQWGQGTHEQYF
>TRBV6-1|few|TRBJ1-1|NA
TGTGCCAGCAGCGTGGGATACATGAACACTGAAGCTTTCTTT
CASSVGYMNTEAFF
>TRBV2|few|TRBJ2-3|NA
TGTGCCAGCAGTGAGGGGCAGGGGATCCTCACAGATACGCAGTATTTT
CASSEGQGILTDTQYF
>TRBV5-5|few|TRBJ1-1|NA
TGTGCCAGCAGCTTGGGTCGTGAAGCTTTCTTT
CASSLGREAFF
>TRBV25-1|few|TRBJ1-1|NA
TGTGCCAGCAGTGACCCCCTGCTTTCCACTGAAGCTTTCTTT
CASSDPLLSTEAFF
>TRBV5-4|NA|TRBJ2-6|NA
TGTGCCAGCAGCTTCAGGGATTCTGGGGCCAACGTCCTGACTTTC
CASSFRDSGANVLTF
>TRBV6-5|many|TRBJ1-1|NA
TGTGCCAGCAGTTACTCAGAGTTAGGTACTGAAGCTTTCTTT
CASSYSELGTEAFF
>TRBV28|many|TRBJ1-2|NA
TGTGCCAGCAGTTCGCATAGTGACAATAACTATGGCTACACCTTC
CASSSHSDNNYGYTF
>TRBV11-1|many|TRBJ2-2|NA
TGTGCCAGCAGCTTAGACTTAGGCGGGGAGCTGTTTTTT
CASSLDLGGELFF
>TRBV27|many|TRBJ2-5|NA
TGTGCCACCCGAGGGGAGGCTGAAGAGACCCAGTACTTC
CATRGEAEETQYF
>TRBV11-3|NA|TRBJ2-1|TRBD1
TGTGCCAGCAGCTCCATCGACAGGGGTGAATTGAATGAGCAGTTCTTC
CASSSIDRGELNEQFF
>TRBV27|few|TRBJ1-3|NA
TGTGCCAGCAGTCCCTCGGGGTCTGGAAACACCATATATTTT
CASSPSGSGNTIYF
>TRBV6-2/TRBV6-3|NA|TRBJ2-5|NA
TGTGCCAGCAGGGTAGACAGTAATCTTCAAGAGACCCAGTACTTC
CASRVDSNLQETQYF
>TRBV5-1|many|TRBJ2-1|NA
TGCGCCAGCAGGCGGGTGAATGAGCAGTTCTTC
CASRRVNEQFF
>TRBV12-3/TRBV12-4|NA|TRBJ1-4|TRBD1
TGTGCCAGCAGTTCGTCGACAGGGGGATCATACAGGAAACTGTTTTTT
CASSSSTGGSYRKLFF
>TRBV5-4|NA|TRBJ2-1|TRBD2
TGTGCCAGCCGCATTGGGACTAGCGATAGCTCCTACAATGAGCAGTTCTTC
CASRIGTSDSSYNEQFF
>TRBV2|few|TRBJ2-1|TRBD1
TGTGCCAGCAGCGGCAACACAGGGGGTGAGCAGTTCTTC
CASSGNTGGEQFF
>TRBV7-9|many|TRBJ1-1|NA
TGTGCCAGCAGCCTCTCCGGGGGGGGCACTGAAGCTTTCTTT
CASSLSGGGTEAFF
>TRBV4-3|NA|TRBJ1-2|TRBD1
TGCGCCAGCAGCCTAGGACAGGGCCGAGGCGATGGCTACACCTTC
CASSLGQGRGDGYTF
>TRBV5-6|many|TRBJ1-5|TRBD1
TGTGCCAGCAGCCGGTTGGACAGGGGAGAACAGCCCCAGCATTTT
CASSRLDRGEQPQHF
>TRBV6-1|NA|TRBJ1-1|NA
TGTGCCAGCAGTCAAGGGACCATCACTGAAGCTTTCTTT
CASSQGTITEAFF
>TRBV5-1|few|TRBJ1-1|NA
TGCGCCAGCAGCCCTCGGGGGACCCCATATGAAGCTTTCTTT
CASSPRGTPYEAFF
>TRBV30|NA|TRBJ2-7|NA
TGTGCCTATGAAAGACCCGCTATTGGCGCCTACGAGCAGTACTTC
CAYERPAIGAYEQYF
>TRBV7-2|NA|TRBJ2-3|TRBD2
TGTGCCAGCAGCTTCCTCCGACTAGCGGGTAGCACAGATACGCAGTATTTT
CASSFLRLAGSTDTQYF
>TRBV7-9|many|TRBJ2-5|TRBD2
TGTGCCAGCAGCTTACAGCGGGGTTGGCAAGAGACCCAGTACTTC
CASSLQRGWQETQYF
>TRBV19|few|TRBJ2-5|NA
TGTGCCAGTAGTATAGCGTCACAGGGACTGGGAGAGACCCAGTACTTC
CASSIASQGLGETQYF
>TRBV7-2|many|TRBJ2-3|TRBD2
TGTGCCAGCAGCTTCCAACTAGCGGGGGGCACAGATACGCAGTATTTT
CASSFQLAGGTDTQYF
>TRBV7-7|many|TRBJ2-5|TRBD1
TGTGCTAGCAGCCTGACAGGGCCGGTAGAGACCCAGTACTTC
CASSLTGPVETQYF
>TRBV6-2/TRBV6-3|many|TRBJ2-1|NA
TGTGCCAGCAGTCATAACTGGAGGGGTCACAATGAGCAGTTCTTC
CASSHNWRGHNEQFF
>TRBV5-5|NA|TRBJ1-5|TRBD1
TGTGCCAGCAGCGAGACAGGGCTTATAAGCAATCAGCCCCAGCATTTT
CASSETGLISNQPQHF
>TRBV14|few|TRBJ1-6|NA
TGTGCCTCCGGCGGTGTCCTTAATTCACCCCTCCACTTT
CASGGVLNSPLHF
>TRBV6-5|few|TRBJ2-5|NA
TGTGCCAGCAGTTACGGGGACCGAAGGGAGACCCAGTACTTC
CASSYGDRRETQYF
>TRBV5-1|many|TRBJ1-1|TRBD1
TGCGCCAGCAGCCCGGGAGGGGGCGTCACTGAAGCTTTCTTT
CASSPGGGVTEAFF
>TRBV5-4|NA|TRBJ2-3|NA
TGTGCCAGCAGCTTATTCGGACTGGATAGCACAGATACGCAGTATTTT
CASSLFGLDSTDTQYF
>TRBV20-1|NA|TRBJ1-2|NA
TGCAGTGCTACCCGGACCGATTTAAGTTTTTATGGCTACACCTTC
CSATRTDLSFYGYTF
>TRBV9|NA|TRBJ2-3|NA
TGTGCCAGCAGCGCGGCAGGAGTGGATCGTACGCAGTATTTT
CASSAAGVDRTQYF
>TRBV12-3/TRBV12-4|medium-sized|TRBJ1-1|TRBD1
TGTGCCAGCAGTTTTCTTAGGGGCGGGACAGGGGATCTCGTGAACACTGAAGCTTTCTTT
CASSFLRGGTGDLVNTEAFF
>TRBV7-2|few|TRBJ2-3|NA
TGTGCCAGCAGCTTAGAGGACTCCACAGATACGCAGTATTTT
CASSLEDSTDTQYF
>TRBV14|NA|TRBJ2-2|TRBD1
TGTGCCAGCAGCCCACGAGGGACAGTTCCGCGAACACCGGAGCTGTTTTTT
CASSPRGTVPRTPELFF
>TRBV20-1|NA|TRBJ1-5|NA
TGCTGTGCTAGAGCCAACCGGGTACAGGGACGGCAGCCCCAGCATTTT
CCARANRVQGRQPQHF
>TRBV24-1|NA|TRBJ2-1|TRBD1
TGTGCCACCAGTGAACAGGGGGATTCCGAGCAGTTCTTC
CATSEQGDSEQFF
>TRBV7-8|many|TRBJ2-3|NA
TGTGCCAGCAGCCTGGGGGCCTACCCTAGCACAGATACGCAGTATTTT
CASSLGAYPSTDTQYF
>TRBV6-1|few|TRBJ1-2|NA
TGTGCCAGCAGTGAAAAGGCAATTGGCTATGGCTACACCTTC
CASSEKAIGYGYTF
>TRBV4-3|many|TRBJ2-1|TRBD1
TGCGCCAGCAGCCAAGTCCCGGGGGGCGGGACAGGGGGCTCCTACAATGAGCAGTTCTTC
CASSQVPGGGTGGSYNEQFF
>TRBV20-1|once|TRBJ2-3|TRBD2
TGCTGTGCTAGAGGGACGACTAGCGGGGCCACAGATACGCAGTATTTT
CCARGTTSGATDTQYF
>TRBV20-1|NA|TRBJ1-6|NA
TGCAGTGCTAGAAATACAGGGTTATATAATTCACCCCTCCACTTT
CSARNTGLYNSPLHF